This is a list of T cell receptor beta chains from one sample in a study of cytomegalovirus exposure and HLA in healthy donors. Measured with immunoSEQ multiplex PCR; TCRdb has only the in-frame clones, and not every one. This repertoire shows 180,000 or so clones, 75% to 90% found once; its top ten account for roughly 8.8%. Sequenced input: PBMCs. The receptors derive from a man between 18 and 35 years old in good health and CMV-seropositive. The CDR3 runs from the conserved cysteine through the conserved F or W. The order of the fields is clone size, J gene, V gene, CDR3 protein. A row's size may be missing; if present it is once, few, many or a size class.

.	TRBJ2-7	TRBV6-1	CASRELLGAGFGYEQYF
.	TRBJ2-7	TRBV27	CASTFMWGPSSYEQYF
.	TRBJ1-1	TRBV6-6	CASSQRGGWDTEAFF
.	TRBJ2-2	TRBV2	CASSKNRQGLSGELFF
.	TRBJ2-5	TRBV7-2	CASSPTVAGVLETQYF
.	TRBJ1-2	TRBV19	CASRFGTNYGYTF
few	TRBJ2-7	TRBV4-3	CASSRMGGDRVYEQYF
.	TRBJ2-3	TRBV2	CASQSRPSQYF
.	TRBJ1-1	TRBV5-4	CASSLDTRVRAENTEAFF
.	TRBJ1-5	TRBV30	CAWSSGTGTQPQHF
.	TRBJ1-2	TRBV5-4	CASSLDMTETNYGYTF
.	TRBJ1-2	TRBV5-6	CASSLRQAIQRIYGYTF
.	TRBJ2-5	TRBV11-2	CASSSRTSEETQYF
.	TRBJ1-6	TRBV2	CASSEAWRGNSPLHF
.	TRBJ2-7	TRBV10-2	CASSETGVSFDEQYF
.	TRBJ2-7	TRBV6-1	CASKRTGVNYEQYF
.	TRBJ2-1	TRBV10-2	CASSSFGSSYNEQFF
once	TRBJ2-1	TRBV10-3	CAISEAGGPNEQFF
.	TRBJ1-2	TRBV5-8	CASSLMGQPPYTF
.	TRBJ1-6	TRBV7-8	CASSLRTGYIPDSPLHF
.	TRBJ2-7	TRBV19	CATQRGQLYEQYF
once	TRBJ2-5	TRBV5-6	CASLSAGGYQETQYF
.	TRBJ2-5	TRBV5-4	CASSLAVGGVKQETQYF
.	TRBJ2-7	TRBV21-1	CASSTRGTGREQYF
.	TRBJ1-2	TRBV5-1	CASSLQSGFYGYTF
.	TRBJ1-6	TRBV6-1	CASSESPRNSPLHF
.	TRBJ2-7	TRBV7-8	CASSQRRGRGLYEQYF
.	TRBJ1-2	TRBV7-8	CASSLEFARDRAGDYGYTF
.	TRBJ1-2	TRBV6-1	CASSEQRDYGYTF
.	TRBJ2-7	TRBV27	CASSLAGTGSYEQYF
.	TRBJ1-2	TRBV14	CASSQVGVRDGYTF
once	TRBJ2-5	TRBV5-1	CASSSGGALGLPQETQYF
.	TRBJ1-2	TRBV7-2	CASSLVEGSYGCTF
.	TRBJ2-7	TRBV7-6	CASSLGAVSYEQYF
.	TRBJ2-7	TRBV9	CASSPSWILVPYEQYF
.	TRBJ1-2	TRBV6-4	CASSDRGAGYTF
.	TRBJ2-5	TRBV29-1	CSVEEQQETQYF
.	TRBJ2-1	TRBV5-1	CASSLDGGVEQFF
.	TRBJ2-3	TRBV19	CASSMGQGPDTQYF
.	TRBJ1-2	TRBV25-1	CASSEYSGGDGYTF
once	TRBJ1-2	TRBV4-3	CASSRGGTYGYTF
.	TRBJ2-2	TRBV9	CASSVSPTGLPGELFF
.	TRBJ2-1	TRBV11-2	CASSLRPLAGGNSEQFF
.	TRBJ2-5	TRBV4-1	CASSQGRTLAVQETQYF
.	TRBJ2-1	TRBV28	CASSSRGLALREQFF
.	TRBJ2-3	TRBV6-1	CASSAKTTADTQYF
.	TRBJ2-7	TRBV27	CASSGGTSGTYEQYF
.	TRBJ2-7	TRBV27	CASSDRGGSEQYF
.	TRBJ1-1	TRBV7-9	CASSLSGGARPAFF
.	TRBJ1-2	TRBV15	CATSRVGQTTRNGYTF
.	TRBJ1-1	TRBV6-1	CASSEGGASTEAFF
.	TRBJ2-7	TRBV18	CASSPQEGVRDEQYF
.	TRBJ2-5	TRBV10-1	CASSESVRDRKLQETQYF
.	TRBJ2-3	TRBV12-5	CASGFVRDSIDTQYF
.	TRBJ2-7	TRBV18	CASSPDRVSEQYF
once	TRBJ2-3	TRBV7-9	CASSPSPSGDTDTQYF
.	TRBJ1-1	TRBV5-6	CASSLTGGDTEAFF
.	TRBJ2-6	TRBV13	CASGRAGANVLTF
.	TRBJ2-7	TRBV15	CATSRDSEQYF